A single sample is the source of the 18 T cell receptor beta chains below, sequenced in a study of Ad26.COV2.S vaccination and SARS-CoV-2 variants (dated by TCRdb to 2020 to 2023). Library generation was performed with the immunoSEQ multiplex PCR assay. TCRdb re-hosts the immuneACCESS table, in-frame sequences only. Its copies lack some clones; in the studies checked, an unresolved V gene accounts for under half of them, and the cause for the rest is not known. This sample gives about 400,000 clones in total; around 82% of them show up just once. The biggest ten clones account for roughly 7.4% of the sample. Interpreted using the paper, the treatment or condition label stands for: over 15 received Ad26.COV2.S at low or high dose, single or two shots; five or six received placebo; per-sample allocation not given. Repertoires of vaccine and placebo recipients were sequenced from samples taken on day 63 after the first injection.

This material consisted of peripheral blood, taken in a trial of Ad26.COV2.S vaccine versus placebo. Source of these receptors: a person aged 18 to 59 who received the Ad26.COV2.S COVID-19 vaccine or a placebo.

The gene calls are TRBV6-6 and TRBJ2-7; unclear D gene. V was cut by 0 bases and J by 5 bases, with 11 bases left in between. The CDR3 has 14 residues. The germline V gene has CDR1 MNHNY and CDR2 SVGAGI (reference sequence). This chain's CDR3 is CASSYSKFSHEQYF. The CDR3 DNA is TGTGCCAGCAGTTACTCTAAGTTTTCCCACGAGCAGTACTTC.

This chain joins TRBV6-2 or TRBV6-3 and TRBJ2-1; D gene unclear. The CDR3 has 14 amino acids. Germline assignment: CDR1 MNHEY and CDR2 SVGEGT. Trimming cost V 6 bases and J 7 bases, with 16 bases left between them. The CDR3 coding sequence is TGTGCCAGCAGCCTCCTGGGCCGCTTAAATGAGCAGTTCTTC. Translated, it gives CASSLLGRLNEQFF.

The genes are TRBV3-1 (or the pseudogene TRBV3-2) and TRBJ1-6, with 8 positions matching TRBD1. Trimming cost V 1 base and J 7 bases; bases outside gene matches: 6. Germline V lookup: CDR1 LGHDT, CDR2 YNNKEL (reference sequence). The CDR3 sequence is 16 residues long. The CDR3 bases are TGTGCCAGCAGCCAAGGGGGACAGGTTTGGAATTCACCCCTCCACTTT. The encoded protein is CASSQGGQVWNSPLHF.

This clone was counted once. This rearrangement joins TRBV24-1 to TRBJ1-4; no clear D gene. V was trimmed by 4 bases and J by 8 bases, leaving 16 bases between them. The length of the CDR3 is 15 residues. Germline CDR1 reads KGHDR; CDR2 reads SFDVKD. CDR3 region: CATSDPASSGEKLFF. The CDR3 DNA sequence: TGTGCCACCAGTGACCCAGCCTCGAGTGGCGAAAAACTGTTTTTT.

This clone was observed a single time. The chain couples TRBV7-3 to TRBJ2-2; TRBD1 matches 8 bases. The CDR3 runs 14 residues. Germline assignment: CDR1 SGHTA and CDR2 FQGTGA. After removal of 5 bases from V and 7 bases from J, the junction contained 6 bases not matched to a gene. The CDR3 protein is CASSGQGVGGELFF. The CDR3 coding sequence is TGTGCCAGCAGCGGACAGGGAGTTGGCGGGGAGCTGTTTTTT.

J is TRBJ1-1 and V is TRBV7-2, with no clear D. V was shortened by 1 base and J by 0 bases, with 12 bases between the two germline ends. CDR3 length: 16 residues. The germline gives CDR1 SGHTA, CDR2 FQGNSA. The CDR3 bases are TGTGCCAGCAGCTTAGAGGGAGAGGGCGTGAACACTGAAGCTTTCTTT. As protein: CASSLEGEGVNTEAFF.

The chain has TRBV18 and TRBJ1-5, with D hard to call. V shed 3 bases and J shed 3 bases, with 6 bases lying between them. The CDR3 is made up of 13 amino acids. Germline lookup yields CDR1 KGHSH and CDR2 LQKENI. The CDR3 loop reads CASSPETNQPQHF. The DNA for the CDR3 is TGTGCCAGCTCACCCGAAACCAATCAGCCCCAGCATTTT.

The rearrangement uses TRBV5-6 and TRBJ1-5; tentative D call: TRBD1 (5 bases). This CDR3 has 16 amino acids. Germline V gene lookup returns CDR1 SGHDT and CDR2 YYEEEE. V shed 2 bases and J shed 2 bases, with 14 bases lying between them. The CDR3 sequence is CASSFGSQGRNQPQHF. The CDR3 DNA follows: TGTGCCAGCAGCTTTGGGTCGCAGGGTCGCAATCAGCCCCAGCATTTT.

J is TRBJ1-2 and V is TRBV18; tentative D call: TRBD1 (5 bases). V lost 2 bases, J lost 6 bases, and 13 bases lay in between. Germline V gene sequence: CDR1 KGHSH, CDR2 LQKENI. CDR3 length: 14 residues. The chain's CDR3 is CASSPNGAFHGYTF. In nucleotides, the CDR3 is TGTGCCAGCTCACCAAACGGGGCTTTCCATGGCTACACCTTC.

In its sample, this clone was seen once. CDR3 coding DNA: TGTGCCAGCAGCTTACCCGCCGACACCCGAGGAGGCTACACCTTC. The encoded protein is CASSLPADTRGGYTF. This chain joins TRBV5-4 and TRBJ1-2; D gene uncertain. CDR3 size: 15 residues. Germline-derived CDR1 and CDR2 are SGHNT and YYREEE (reference sequence). Trimming removed 2 bases from V and 8 bases from J, with 19 bases in between. The entire variable domain, with the rest obtained from reference TRBV5-4 and TRBJ1-2, is as follows: ETGVTQSPTHLIKTRGQQVTLRCSSQSGHNTVSWYQQALGQGPQFIFQYYREEENGRGNFPPRFSGLQFPNYSSELNVNALELDDSALYLCASSLPADTRGGYTFGSGTRLTVV.

The V gene is TRBV9, the J gene TRBJ2-1; D gene ambiguous. This CDR3 comprises 14 residues. Trimming shortened V by 4 bases and J by 4 bases, and 12 bases separated the two germline ends. From germline, CDR1 is SGDLS and CDR2 YYNGEE. The CDR3: CASSPRTKYNEQFF. CDR3 bases: TGTGCCAGCAGCCCACGGACCAAATACAATGAGCAGTTCTTC.

The chain recombines TRBV6-1 with TRBJ1-5; D ambiguous. Looked up from germline, CDR1 is MNHNS and CDR2 is SASEGT. The ends were cut back, 2 bases at V and 1 base at J, with 6 bases in the middle. This CDR3 is 14 amino acids long. The CDR3 region has the DNA TGTGCCAGCAGTGAATGGGGAAGCAATCAGCCCCAGCATTTT. The encoded protein is CASSEWGSNQPQHF.

The gene calls are TRBV4-2 and TRBJ2-7; TRBD1 matches at 8 bases. The length of the CDR3 is 15 residues. Per germline, CDR1 LGHNA and CDR2 YNFKEQ. J was trimmed by 0 bases and V by 4 bases; bases with no gene match: 5. The CDR3 DNA reads as TGTGCCAGCAGCCTCCGGGACAGGAGCTCCTACGAGCAGTACTTC. It is translated as CASSLRDRSSYEQYF.

This chain links TRBV12-3 or TRBV12-4 with TRBJ2-7, with no clear D. The CDR3 loop spans 13 amino acids. Trimming took off 7 bases at V and 2 bases at J, with 12 bases between the two ends. CDR3 loop: CASMTSTAYEQYF. The DNA for the CDR3 is TGTGCCAGCATGACATCGACCGCCTACGAGCAGTACTTC.

This clone was seen a few times. V gene TRBV5-6 combines with J gene TRBJ2-7; either TRBD1 or TRBD2 may supply D (6 bases each). This CDR3 comprises 12 residues. Germline values: CDR1 SGHDT, CDR2 YYEEEE. V lost 3 bases and J lost 7, with 11 bases in between. Here the CDR3 DNA reads TGTGCCAGCAGCTCAGAGGGGGGAGAGCAGTACTTC. It specifies CASSSEGGEQYF.

This clone was recorded only once. The rearrangement joins TRBV6-5 to TRBJ1-6; D may be TRBD1 (6 bases). The CDR3 runs to 14 residues. Looked up from germline, CDR1 is MNHEY and CDR2 is SVGAGI. V was trimmed by 5 bases and J by 5 bases, leaving 10 bases between them. CDR3 nucleotide sequence: TGTGCCAGCAGTCCGAGACAGGATAATTCACCCCTCCACTTT. Translating it yields CASSPRQDNSPLHF.

The chain combines TRBV15 with TRBJ1-1; no clear D. V was cut by 2 bases and J by 7 bases, with 14 bases left in between. Germline CDR1 and CDR2: LNHNV and YYDKDF (reference sequence). This CDR3 is 14 amino acids long. The CDR3 coding sequence is TGTGCCACCAGCAGATATGTCGAGATGGATGAAGCTTTCTTT. Its protein is CATSRYVEMDEAFF.

The V call is TRBV7-6, the J call TRBJ1-4; 9 bases match TRBD1. CDR1 is SGHVS and CDR2 is FNYEAQ in the germline V gene. J gave up 6 bases and V 5 bases, and 1 base lay outside the gene matches. The length of the CDR3 is 13 residues. The CDR3 region is CASSRDRDEKLFF. The CDR3 region has the DNA TGTGCCAGCAGCCGGGACAGGGATGAAAAACTGTTTTTT.